The sequence of this T cell receptor beta chain was determined in a study of T cells in Graves' hyperthyroidism and ophthalmopathy. Study-wide results and limits: Classification by a 13 V-J model distinguished ophthalmopathy from stable hyperthyroidism.

For this clonotype: Its antigen is unknown.

CDR1 is KGHDR, CDR2 SFDVKD, per germline. CDR3 length: 16 amino acids. The germline V and J ends were trimmed by 5 bases and 1 base, with 14 bases remaining between them. Across 18 months, stable Graves' hyperthyroidism was marked by no progression to ophthalmopathy. Each diagnosis drew on symptoms, thyroxine, TRAb, thyroid ultrasound and orbital computed tomography findings. Amplified TCR beta CDR3 regions came from RNA transcripts. An initial round of RT-PCR targeting the TCR CDR3 relied on the HTBI primer set. TCRdb reprocessed the multiplex PCR reads via MiXCR and lists one record per CDR3 protein. Of 500,000 to 750,000 distinct CDR3 sequences in the sample, approximately 44% were seen once.

The rearrangement uses TRBV24-1 and TRBJ1-5; a weak D match, TRBD1 (5 bases). The source material was peripheral blood or thyroid tissue (not recorded which). This TCR derives from a woman under 30 with Graves' hyperthyroidism. CDR3 region: CATSASTGRSNQPQHF. The CDR3 nucleotides read TGTGCCACCAGTGCTTCAACGGGACGCAGCAATCAGCCCCAGCATTTT.